These T cell receptor beta chains were read from a single sample in a study of HIV-infected patients and healthy controls. One entry per CDR3 protein, called by TCRdb with MiXCR from the 5' RACE reads. The sample carries 10,000 to 15,000 distinct CDR3 sequences, 5% to 5.5% recorded once. The sample consisted of blood. These receptors came from an adult in good health. The CDR3 runs from the conserved cysteine through the conserved F or W. The D gene is left open where the match is weak. A clone size is listed for some rows: how often the clone was seen (once, few, many), or a class if it is expanded.

cdr3_nt cdr3_aa j_call d_call clone_size v_call
TGTGCCAGCAGTTTAGCCCTACTAGCGGGGGGGCACAATGAGCAGTTCTTC CASSLALLAGGHNEQFF TRBJ2-1 TRBD2 medium-sized TRBV12-3/TRBV12-4
TGTGCCAGCAGTTCCCCGGGGCTAAGCACAGATACGCAGTATTTT CASSSPGLSTDTQYF TRBJ2-3 - medium-sized TRBV6-5
TGCGCCAGCAGCGGCCGGGACAAGCGTTTGTCCTATAATTCACCCCTCCACTTT CASSGRDKRLSYNSPLHF TRBJ1-6 - many TRBV4-1
TGTGCCAGCGTTGAGACAGAAGACTATGGCTACACCTTC CASVETEDYGYTF TRBJ1-2 - many TRBV6-1
TGTGCCAGCAGTGAGTTTGTTGAGACAGGCCACGAGCAGTACTTC CASSEFVETGHEQYF TRBJ2-7 - medium-sized TRBV6-1
TGTGCCAGCGAAATCGGTCCAAACTATGGCTACACCTTC CASEIGPNYGYTF TRBJ1-2 - many TRBV6-6
TGCGCCAGCAGCCAAGAGGGACCGGTCGTTCCCTACGAGCAGTACTTC CASSQEGPVVPYEQYF TRBJ2-7 - many TRBV4-1
TGCGCCAGCAGGACAGGGTCCGGAGAGACCCAGTACTTC CASRTGSGETQYF TRBJ2-5 TRBD1 many TRBV10-2
TGCAGTGCTAGAGATCCGGGACTAGCGGGGGTAGGCCCCACAGATACGCAGTATTTT CSARDPGLAGVGPTDTQYF TRBJ2-3 TRBD2 - TRBV20-1
TGTGCCAGCAGCCCATGGGGGCTGGGCACAGATACGCAGTATTTT CASSPWGLGTDTQYF TRBJ2-3 - medium-sized TRBV6-5
TGTGCCAGCAGCCCCCAGACAGGGGGCCGTCTAGCTTTCTTT CASSPQTGGRLAFF TRBJ1-1 TRBD1 many TRBV9
TGCAGCGTTGTCCTCTGGGACACTTTCGGGGACACTGAAGCTTTCTTT CSVVLWDTFGDTEAFF TRBJ1-1 - many TRBV29-1
TGTGCCAGCAGTTCAGGGCTAGCGGGGGGGGGCAATGAGCAGTTCTTC CASSSGLAGGGNEQFF TRBJ2-1 TRBD2 many TRBV12-3/TRBV12-4
TGTGCCAGCAGCCCGTACAGGGGGCCAAACTATGGCTACACCTTC CASSPYRGPNYGYTF TRBJ1-2 TRBD1 many TRBV7-8
TGTGCCAGCAGTGGAGGGCTTGAAGCTTTCTTT CASSGGLEAFF TRBJ1-1 - - TRBV25-1
TGCGCCAGCAGCAGAGGACAGTCTTATGGCTACACCTTC CASSRGQSYGYTF TRBJ1-2 - medium-sized TRBV4-1
TGCAGTGCTAGGGGACTAGCGGGGGGGGGCACAGATACGCAGTATTTT CSARGLAGGGTDTQYF TRBJ2-3 TRBD2 medium-sized TRBV20-1
TGCGCCAGCAGCTTGACGGACAGGGCCTCGCCGGGCAATGAGCAGTTCTTC CASSLTDRASPGNEQFF TRBJ2-1 TRBD1 many TRBV5-1
TGTGCCATCAGCCAAGACAGGGCTGATACGCAGTATTTT CAISQDRADTQYF TRBJ2-3 TRBD1 medium-sized TRBV10-3
TGCGCCAGCAGCCGGGGGGCGGGCACCGGGGAGCTGTTTTTT CASSRGAGTGELFF TRBJ2-2 - once TRBV10-1
TGTGCCAGCAGCTTAGTGGACAGACCCTCGGAGACCCAGTACTTC CASSLVDRPSETQYF TRBJ2-5 - - TRBV7-9
TGTGCCATCAGTGAGTCGAATTTTGGGCAGTTCTTC CAISESNFGQFF TRBJ2-1 - many TRBV10-3
TGTGCCAGCAGCTTAGGGCAGGGACTTGCAACGCAGTATTTT CASSLGQGLATQYF TRBJ2-3 - many TRBV7-9
TGTGCCAGCAATTTTCACACCGGGGAGCTGTTTTTT CASNFHTGELFF TRBJ2-2 - - TRBV3-1
TGCAGTGCCGCTGACCCCGGGACAGGGACCGGGGAGCTGTTTTTT CSAADPGTGTGELFF TRBJ2-2 TRBD1 medium-sized TRBV20-1
TGTGCCAGCAGCTTAGGTAGCGGGGGGGCAGGGAATGAGCAGTTCTTC CASSLGSGGAGNEQFF TRBJ2-1 TRBD2 many TRBV7-7
TGTGCCAGTAGTATGTCTAGCTGGGCGTTGAGGACCGGGGAGCTGTTTTTT CASSMSSWALRTGELFF TRBJ2-2 - medium-sized TRBV19
TGTGCCAGCAGCCCAAGGGGGTTCAGTGGCTACACCTTC CASSPRGFSGYTF TRBJ1-2 - many TRBV5-4
TGTGCCAGCTGTCGACTAGCTTCCTACAATGAGCAGTTCTTC CASCRLASYNEQFF TRBJ2-1 TRBD2 many TRBV2
TGTGCCAGCAGTGATTTAGGACAGGGGGCCAACGAGCAGTACTTC CASSDLGQGANEQYF TRBJ2-7 TRBD1 - TRBV2
TGTGCCAGCAGCATCTACCTCAGGAGTCCCTCCACAGATACGCAGTATTTT CASSIYLRSPSTDTQYF TRBJ2-3 - - TRBV6-1
TGTGCCAGCAGCCAAGAAGACAGGGGGTTTCGCGAGCAGTACTTC CASSQEDRGFREQYF TRBJ2-7 TRBD1 many TRBV3-1
TGCGCCAGCAGCCTCCATGGCGGGGACAGGGGTTACGAGCAGTACTTC CASSLHGGDRGYEQYF TRBJ2-7 TRBD1 medium-sized TRBV4-1
TGTGCCAGCAGCTTCCGGGGGCGGACCGAGACTGGCGGGGAGCTGTTTTTT CASSFRGRTETGGELFF TRBJ2-2 - many TRBV5-5
TGTGCCAGCAGTTTAGCTCTCACAGGGGCAGCCTATGGCTACACCTTC CASSLALTGAAYGYTF TRBJ1-2 TRBD1 medium-sized TRBV12-3/TRBV12-4
TGTGCCAGCAGCCAAGACCTTACCGGGACAGGGTCAGGTTCACCCCTCCACTTT CASSQDLTGTGSGSPLHF TRBJ1-6 TRBD1 medium-sized TRBV4-2
TGTGCCAGCAGCTCCGACAGGGTTATGAACACTGAAGCTTTCTTT CASSSDRVMNTEAFF TRBJ1-1 TRBD1 few TRBV7-9